In this sample, the clone carrying this T cell receptor (beta chain) turned up once. Antigen specificity is unknown. The entry originates in a study of shared clonotypes between healthy human individuals. V dropped 0 bases and J dropped 5; count of bases not matched to a gene: 3. The length of the CDR3 is 14 residues. Germline CDR1 and CDR2: SGHRS and YFSETQ. Overall study results and limits: Sorted-subset sequencing, rarefaction showed, was incomplete despite large depth. The study found about 5% of naive CD4 clonotypes shared across several donors.

Libraries were prepared by immunoSEQ multiplex PCR; TCRdb keeps only in-frame clonotypes and omits some of them. The table shows under 120,000 clones, with less than 80% occurring only once. The receptor's source is a woman in her twenties or thirties in good health. The sample taken for sequencing was memory CD8+ T cells sorted from blood. Subset in this sample: CD45RO+ cells pooled with CCR7-negative TemRA cells. The rearrangement uses TRBV5-1 and TRBJ1-2, with 8 bases matching TRBD1. This CDR3 is CASSLGQGRYGYTF. CDR3 DNA: TGCGCCAGCAGCTTGGGACAGGGGCGGTATGGCTACACCTTC.